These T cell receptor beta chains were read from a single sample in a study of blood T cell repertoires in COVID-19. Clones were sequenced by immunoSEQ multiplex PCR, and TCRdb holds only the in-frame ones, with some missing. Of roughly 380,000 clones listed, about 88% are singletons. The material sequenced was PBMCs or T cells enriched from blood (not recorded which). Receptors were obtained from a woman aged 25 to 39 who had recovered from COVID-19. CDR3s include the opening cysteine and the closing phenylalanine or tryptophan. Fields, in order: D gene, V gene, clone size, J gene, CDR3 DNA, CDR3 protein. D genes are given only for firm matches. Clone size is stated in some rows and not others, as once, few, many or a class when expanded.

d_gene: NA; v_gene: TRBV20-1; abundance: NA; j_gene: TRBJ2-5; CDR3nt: TGCATGCCCTTAGGCGGAGAGACCCAGTACTTC; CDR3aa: CMPLGGETQYF
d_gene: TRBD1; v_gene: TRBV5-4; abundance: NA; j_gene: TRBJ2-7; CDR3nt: TGTGCCAGCAGCTCCATGACAGGGTCCATCGGAGACGAGCAGTACTTC; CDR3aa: CASSSMTGSIGDEQYF
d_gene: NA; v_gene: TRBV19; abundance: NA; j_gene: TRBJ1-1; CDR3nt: TGTGCCAGTAGTCTGGGGGGAGCTTTCTTT; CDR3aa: CASSLGGAFF
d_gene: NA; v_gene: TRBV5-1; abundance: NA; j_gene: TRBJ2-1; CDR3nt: TGCGCCAGCAGCTTGTATTACGGGAGCAATGAGCAGTTCTTC; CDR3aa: CASSLYYGSNEQFF
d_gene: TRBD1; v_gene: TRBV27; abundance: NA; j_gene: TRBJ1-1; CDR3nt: TGTGCCAGCAGTCCCGGGACAGGCCTAAAGGAAGCTTTCTTT; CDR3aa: CASSPGTGLKEAFF
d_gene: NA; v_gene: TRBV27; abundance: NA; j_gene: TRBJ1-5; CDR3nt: TGTGCCAGCAGTCAACAGGGATTTCAGCCCCAGCATTTT; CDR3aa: CASSQQGFQPQHF
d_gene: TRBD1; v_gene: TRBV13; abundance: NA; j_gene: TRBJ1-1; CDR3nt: TGTGCCAGCAGCTCCACCGGGACAGGGTTAGAGGACACTGAAGCTTTCTTT; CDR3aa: CASSSTGTGLEDTEAFF
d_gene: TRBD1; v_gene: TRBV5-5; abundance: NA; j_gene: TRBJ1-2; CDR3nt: TGTGCCAGCAGCGCCGGACAGGGAGTGAATGGCTACACCTTC; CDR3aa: CASSAGQGVNGYTF
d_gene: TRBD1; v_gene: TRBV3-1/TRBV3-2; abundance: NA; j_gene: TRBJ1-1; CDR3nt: TGTGCCAGCAGCCACACAGGGGGCCGACCTGAAGCTTTCTTT; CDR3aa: CASSHTGGRPEAFF
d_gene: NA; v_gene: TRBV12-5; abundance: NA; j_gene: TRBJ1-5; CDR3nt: TGTGCTAGTGGTCAATCAGGCGTACAGCCCCAGCATTTT; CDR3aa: CASGQSGVQPQHF
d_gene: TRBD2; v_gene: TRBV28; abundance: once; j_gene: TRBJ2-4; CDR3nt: TGTGCCAGCATACCAGCGGGAGGGAGGGCCATTCAGTACTTC; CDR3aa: CASIPAGGRAIQYF
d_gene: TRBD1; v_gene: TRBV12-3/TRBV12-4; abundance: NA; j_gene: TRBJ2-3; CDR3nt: TGTGCCGGGGGCGACAGGGGGCCGGATACGCAGTATTTT; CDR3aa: CAGGDRGPDTQYF
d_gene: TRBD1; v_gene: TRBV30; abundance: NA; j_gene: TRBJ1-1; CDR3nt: TGTGCCTGGAGTCGACAGGGAGGTATGAACACTGAAGCTTTCTTT; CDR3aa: CAWSRQGGMNTEAFF
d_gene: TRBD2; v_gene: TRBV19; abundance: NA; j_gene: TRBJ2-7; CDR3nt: TGTGCCAGTAGTACGCGGACTAGCGGGACCTCTTATGGCGAGCAGTACTTC; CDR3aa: CASSTRTSGTSYGEQYF
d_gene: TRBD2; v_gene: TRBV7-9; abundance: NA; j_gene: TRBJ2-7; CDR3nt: TGTGCCAGCAGCTTAGTCCTAGCGGGCTCCTACGAGCAGTACTTC; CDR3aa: CASSLVLAGSYEQYF
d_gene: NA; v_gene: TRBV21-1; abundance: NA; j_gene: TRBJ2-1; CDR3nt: TGTGCCAGCCCAAAGGGTCCGGGACTAGGAGATAACAATGAGCAGTTCTTC; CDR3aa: CASPKGPGLGDNNEQFF
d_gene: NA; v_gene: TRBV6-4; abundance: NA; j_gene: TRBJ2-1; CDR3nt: TGTGCCAGCAGCACTGAAGCTTCCTACAATGAGCAGTTCTTC; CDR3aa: CASSTEASYNEQFF
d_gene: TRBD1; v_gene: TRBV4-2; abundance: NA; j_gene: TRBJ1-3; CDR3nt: TGTGCCAGCAGCCAGGACAGGCCTCGAAACACCATATATTTT; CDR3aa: CASSQDRPRNTIYF
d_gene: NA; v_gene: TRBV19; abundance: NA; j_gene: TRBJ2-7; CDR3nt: TGTGCCAGTAGTATAACGGAGGGCGCCCCCTACGAGCAGTACTTC; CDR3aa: CASSITEGAPYEQYF
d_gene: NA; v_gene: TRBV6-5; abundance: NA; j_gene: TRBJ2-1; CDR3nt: TGTGCCAGCAGGCCAGCCGGGCCACAGCGGGAGCAGTTCTTC; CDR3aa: CASRPAGPQREQFF
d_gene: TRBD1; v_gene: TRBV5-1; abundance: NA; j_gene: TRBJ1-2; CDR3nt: TGCGCCAGCAGTTGGACAGGGGCGGATGGCTACACCTTC; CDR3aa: CASSWTGADGYTF
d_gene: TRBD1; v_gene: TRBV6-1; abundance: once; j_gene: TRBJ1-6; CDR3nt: TGTGCCAGCAGTGAAAGCGGGACAGGACCTAATTCACCCCTCCACTTT; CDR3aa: CASSESGTGPNSPLHF
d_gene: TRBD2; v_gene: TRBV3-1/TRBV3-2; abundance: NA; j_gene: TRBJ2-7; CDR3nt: TGTGCCAGCAGCCCTGATAGCGGGACTCGCTACGAGCAGTACTTC; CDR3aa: CASSPDSGTRYEQYF
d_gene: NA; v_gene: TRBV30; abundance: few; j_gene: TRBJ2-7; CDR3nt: TGTGCCTGGAGTGTAGGAGGGACCCCCTCCTACGAGCAGTACTTC; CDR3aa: CAWSVGGTPSYEQYF
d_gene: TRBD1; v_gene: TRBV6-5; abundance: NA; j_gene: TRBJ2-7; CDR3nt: TGTGCCAGCAGACCCGGACAGGGCGCAACCTACGAGCAGTACTTC; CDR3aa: CASRPGQGATYEQYF
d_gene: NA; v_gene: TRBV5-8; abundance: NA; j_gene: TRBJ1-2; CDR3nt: TGTGCCAGCAGCTTGCAGAAGGGGCTAGGCTACACCTTC; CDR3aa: CASSLQKGLGYTF
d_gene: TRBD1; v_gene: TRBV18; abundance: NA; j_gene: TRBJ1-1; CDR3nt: TGTGCCAGCTCACGTCCCGGGACAGGGGAGACTGAAGCTTTCTTT; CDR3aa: CASSRPGTGETEAFF
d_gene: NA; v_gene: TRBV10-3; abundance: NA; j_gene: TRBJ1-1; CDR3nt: TGTGCCATCAGCAAAAGGACAGTTATGAACACTGAAGCTTTCTTT; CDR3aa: CAISKRTVMNTEAFF
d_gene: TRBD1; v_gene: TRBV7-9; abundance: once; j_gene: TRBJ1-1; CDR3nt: TGTGCCAGCAGCCGGTGGACAGGGGAAAGGACTGAAGCTTTCTTT; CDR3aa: CASSRWTGERTEAFF
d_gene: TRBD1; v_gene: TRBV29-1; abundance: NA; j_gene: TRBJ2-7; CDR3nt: TGCAGCGTTGAAGAGTGGGGACAGCCCTCCTACGAGCAGTACTTC; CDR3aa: CSVEEWGQPSYEQYF
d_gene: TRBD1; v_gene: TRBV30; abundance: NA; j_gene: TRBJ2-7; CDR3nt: TGTGCCTCACAGGGGGACCCCTACGAGCAGTACTTC; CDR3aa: CASQGDPYEQYF
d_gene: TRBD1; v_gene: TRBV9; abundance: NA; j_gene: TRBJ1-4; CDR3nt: TGTGCCAGCAGCGTTTCGGGACAGGCTAATGAAAAACTGTTTTTT; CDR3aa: CASSVSGQANEKLFF
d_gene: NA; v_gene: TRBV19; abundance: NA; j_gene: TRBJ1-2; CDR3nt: TGTGCCAGTAGTCCTCAGGGGCTAGCTAACTATGGCTACACCTTC; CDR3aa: CASSPQGLANYGYTF
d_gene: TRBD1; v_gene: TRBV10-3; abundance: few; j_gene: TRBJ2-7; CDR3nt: TGTGCCATCAAGAGACCGGGACAGGGGGCGCGGGAGCAGTACTTC; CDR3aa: CAIKRPGQGAREQYF
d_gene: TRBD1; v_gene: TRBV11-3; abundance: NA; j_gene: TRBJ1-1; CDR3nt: TGTGCCAGCAGCTTACCAGACAGGGGGAATGGCTACACTGAAGCTTTCTTT; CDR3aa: CASSLPDRGNGYTEAFF
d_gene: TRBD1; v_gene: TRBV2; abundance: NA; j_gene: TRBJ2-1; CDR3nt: TGTGCCAGCTCTGGGACAGGGGGCTTCGGTGAGCAGTTCTTC; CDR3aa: CASSGTGGFGEQFF
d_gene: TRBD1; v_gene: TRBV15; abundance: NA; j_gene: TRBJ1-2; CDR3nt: TGTGCCACCAGCCCAGGGGGATATGGCTACACCTTC; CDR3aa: CATSPGGYGYTF
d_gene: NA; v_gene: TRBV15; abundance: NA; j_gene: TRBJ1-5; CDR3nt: TGTGCCACCAGCAGTACAAACAATCAGCCCCAGCATTTT; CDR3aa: CATSSTNNQPQHF
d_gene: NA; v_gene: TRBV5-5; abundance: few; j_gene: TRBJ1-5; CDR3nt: TGTGCCAGCAGCTTGGGTAGCTGGGGCAATCAGCCCCAGCATTTT; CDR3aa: CASSLGSWGNQPQHF
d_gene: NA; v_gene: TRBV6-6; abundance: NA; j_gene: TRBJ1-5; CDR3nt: TGTGCCAGCAGTTACTTTCGTCAGCCCCAGCATTTT; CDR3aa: CASSYFRQPQHF
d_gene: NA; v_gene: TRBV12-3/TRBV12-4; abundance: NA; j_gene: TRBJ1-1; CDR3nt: TGTGCCAGCATTAATCAGGGCACTGAAGCTTTCTTT; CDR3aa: CASINQGTEAFF
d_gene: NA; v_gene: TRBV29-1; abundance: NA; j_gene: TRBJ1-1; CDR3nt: TGCAGCGTTGTTGAGATAACTGAAGCTTTCTTT; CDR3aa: CSVVEITEAFF
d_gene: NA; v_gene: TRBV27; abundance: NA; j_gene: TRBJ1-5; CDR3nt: TGTGCCAGCAGGGGGGGTAATAGCAATCAGCCCCAGCATTTT; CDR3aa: CASRGGNSNQPQHF